This T cell receptor beta chain was retrieved from a study of T cell responses to AZD1222 COVID-19 vaccine. Study-level points and caveats: Elevations in Spike-specific TCR breadth and depth followed administration of two AZD1222 doses. Distributed over spike, vaccine-associated CD4 TCRs predominated at 160-218 and 743-854.

This table comes from immunoSEQ multiplex PCR, and its TCRdb copy is limited to in-frame clones, with some not included. The table has about 79,000 clones, 70% to 90% seen once; the top ten hold less than 25%. Concerning this clone itself: The antigen remains unidentified.

The CDR3 is 16 amino acids. Germline CDR1 KGHSH, CDR2 LQKENI. V was cut by 0 bases and J by 3 bases, with 12 bases left in between. The sample consisted of peripheral blood, taken on day 0 of AZD1222 vaccination. The J gene is TRBJ1-3, the V gene TRBV18, with D uncertain. This clonotype was obtained from an adult in good health. The chain's CDR3 is CASSPPTGPIGNTIYF. The CDR3 bases are TGTGCCAGCTCACCACCGACCGGGCCAATTGGAAACACCATATATTTT.